This T cell receptor beta chain was documented in a study of shared clonotypes between healthy human individuals. Overall study context: Every donor yielded three CD4 naive, three CD4 memory, two CD8 naive and one CD8 memory plate. Study-level results: Non-shared clonotypes displayed generation probabilities falling below those of clonotypes present in all four donors.

CDR1 and CDR2 from the germline V gene are MDHEN and SYDVKM. Unmatched junction bases numbered 9, after V lost 1 base and J lost 8 bases. This CDR3 spans 15 amino acids. Comments on this clone: Its antigen is still unknown.

The data were produced by immunoSEQ multiplex PCR, yet TCRdb's version contains in-frame clones alone and is incomplete. Among 2 million to 3 million clones, approximately 93% were seen once, and the ten largest hold approximately 0.36%. This clonotype was obtained from a man between 18 and 29 years old in good health. Some clones in this sample may be carry-over from other donors' samples. The V gene is TRBV28, the J gene TRBJ1-2, with 8 bases fitting TRBD1. The sample comprised naive CD4+ T cells from PBMCs. Sample subset: CD45RA+ positively selected. DNA for the CDR3: TGTGCCAGCAGTTTATCGGACAGGGTGGGAGAAGGCTACACCTTC. Protein product: CASSLSDRVGEGYTF.